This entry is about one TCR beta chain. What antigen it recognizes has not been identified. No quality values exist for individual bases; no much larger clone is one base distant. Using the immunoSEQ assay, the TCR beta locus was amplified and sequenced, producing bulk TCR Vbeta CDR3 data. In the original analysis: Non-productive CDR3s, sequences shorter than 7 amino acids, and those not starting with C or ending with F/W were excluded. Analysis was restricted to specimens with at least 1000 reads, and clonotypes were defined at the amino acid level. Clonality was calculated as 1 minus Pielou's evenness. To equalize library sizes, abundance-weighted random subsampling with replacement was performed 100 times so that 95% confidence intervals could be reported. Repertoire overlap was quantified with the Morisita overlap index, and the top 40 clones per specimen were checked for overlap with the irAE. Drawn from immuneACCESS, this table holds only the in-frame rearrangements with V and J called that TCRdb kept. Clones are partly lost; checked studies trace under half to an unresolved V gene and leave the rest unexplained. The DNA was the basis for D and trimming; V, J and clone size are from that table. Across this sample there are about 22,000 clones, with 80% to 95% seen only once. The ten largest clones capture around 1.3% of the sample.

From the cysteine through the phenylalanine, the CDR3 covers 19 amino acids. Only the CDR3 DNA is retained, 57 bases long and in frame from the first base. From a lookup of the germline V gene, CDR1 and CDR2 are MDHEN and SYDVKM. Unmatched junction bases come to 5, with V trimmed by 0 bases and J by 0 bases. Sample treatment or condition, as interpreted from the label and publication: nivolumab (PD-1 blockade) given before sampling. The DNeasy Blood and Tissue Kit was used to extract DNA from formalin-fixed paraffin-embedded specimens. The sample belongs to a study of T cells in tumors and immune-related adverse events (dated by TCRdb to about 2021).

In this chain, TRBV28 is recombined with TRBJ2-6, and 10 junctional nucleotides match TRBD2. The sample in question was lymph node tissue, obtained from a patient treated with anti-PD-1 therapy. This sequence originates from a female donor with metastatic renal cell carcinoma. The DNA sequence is TGTGCCAGCAGTTTATGGGCTAGCGGGAGAACCTCTGGGGCCAACGTCCTGACTTTC. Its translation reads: CASSLWASGRTSGANVLTF.